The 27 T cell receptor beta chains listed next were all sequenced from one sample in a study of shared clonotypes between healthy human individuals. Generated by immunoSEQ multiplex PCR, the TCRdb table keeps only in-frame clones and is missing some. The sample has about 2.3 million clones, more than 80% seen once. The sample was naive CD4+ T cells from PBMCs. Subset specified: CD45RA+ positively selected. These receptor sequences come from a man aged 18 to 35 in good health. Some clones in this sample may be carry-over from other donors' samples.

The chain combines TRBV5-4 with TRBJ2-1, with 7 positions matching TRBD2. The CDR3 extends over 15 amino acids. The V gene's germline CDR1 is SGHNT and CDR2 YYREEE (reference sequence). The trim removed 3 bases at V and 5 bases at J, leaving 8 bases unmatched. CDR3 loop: CASSSRLAHNNEQFF. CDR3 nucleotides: TGTGCCAGCAGCTCAAGACTAGCACACAACAATGAGCAGTTCTTC.

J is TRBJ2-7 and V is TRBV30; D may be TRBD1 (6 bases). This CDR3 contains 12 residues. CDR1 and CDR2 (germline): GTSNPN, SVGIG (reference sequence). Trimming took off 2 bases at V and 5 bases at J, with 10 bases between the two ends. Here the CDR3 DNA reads TGTGCCTGGAGTCGTCAGGGGAACGAGCAGTACTTC. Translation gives CAWSRQGNEQYF.

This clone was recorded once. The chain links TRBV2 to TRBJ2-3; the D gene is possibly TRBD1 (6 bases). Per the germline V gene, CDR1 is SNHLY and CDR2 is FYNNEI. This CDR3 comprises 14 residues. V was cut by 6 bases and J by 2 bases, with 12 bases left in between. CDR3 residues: CASRDRPYTDTQYF. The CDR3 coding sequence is TGTGCCAGCAGGGACAGACCTTACACAGATACGCAGTATTTT.

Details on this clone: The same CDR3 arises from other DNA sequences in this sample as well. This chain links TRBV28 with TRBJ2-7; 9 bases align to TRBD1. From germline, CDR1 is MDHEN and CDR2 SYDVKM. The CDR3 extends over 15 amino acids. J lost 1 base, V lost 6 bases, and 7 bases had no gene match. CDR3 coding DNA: TGTGCCAGCAGCCCCAGTGGGACAGGGTCCTACGAGCAGTACTTC. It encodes CASSPSGTGSYEQYF. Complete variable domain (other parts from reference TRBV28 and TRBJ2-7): DVKVTQSSRYLVKRTGEKVFLECVQDMDHENMFWYRQDPGLGLRLIYFSYDVKMKEKGDIPEGYSVSREKKERFSLILESASTNQTSMYLCASSPSGTGSYEQYFGPGTRLTVT.

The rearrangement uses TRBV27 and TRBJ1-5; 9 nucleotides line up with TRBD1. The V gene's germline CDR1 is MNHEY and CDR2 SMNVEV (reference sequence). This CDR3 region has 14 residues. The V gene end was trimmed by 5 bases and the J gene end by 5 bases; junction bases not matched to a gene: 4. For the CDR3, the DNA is TGTGCCAGCAGTCCTCGACAGGGGGATCAGCCCCAGCATTTT. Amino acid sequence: CASSPRQGDQPQHF.

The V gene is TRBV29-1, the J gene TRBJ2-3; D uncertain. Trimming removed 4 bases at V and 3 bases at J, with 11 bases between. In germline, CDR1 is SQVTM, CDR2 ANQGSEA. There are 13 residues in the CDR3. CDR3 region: CSVVSIRTDTQYF. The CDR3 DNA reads TGCAGCGTTGTATCCATTCGAACAGATACGCAGTATTTT.

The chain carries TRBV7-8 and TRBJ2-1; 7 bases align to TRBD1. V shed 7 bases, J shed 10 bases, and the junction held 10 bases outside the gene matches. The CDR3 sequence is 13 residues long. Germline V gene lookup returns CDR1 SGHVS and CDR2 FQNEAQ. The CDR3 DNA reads TGTGCCAGCAAAAGGGACAGAGAAGGCGAGCAGTTCTTC. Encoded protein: CASKRDREGEQFF.

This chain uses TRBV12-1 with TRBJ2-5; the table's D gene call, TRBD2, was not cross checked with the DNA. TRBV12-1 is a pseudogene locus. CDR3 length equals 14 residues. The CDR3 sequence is CASSFQRSQETQYF. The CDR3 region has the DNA TGTGCCAGCAGCTTCCAGCGTTCTCAAGAGACCCAGTACTTC.

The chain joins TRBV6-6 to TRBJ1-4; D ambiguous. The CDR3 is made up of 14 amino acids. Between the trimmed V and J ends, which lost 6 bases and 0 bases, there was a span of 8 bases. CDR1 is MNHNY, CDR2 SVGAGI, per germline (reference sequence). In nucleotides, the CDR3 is TGTGCCAGCAGGGAGACTGCAACTAATGAAAAACTGTTTTTT. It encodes CASRETATNEKLFF.

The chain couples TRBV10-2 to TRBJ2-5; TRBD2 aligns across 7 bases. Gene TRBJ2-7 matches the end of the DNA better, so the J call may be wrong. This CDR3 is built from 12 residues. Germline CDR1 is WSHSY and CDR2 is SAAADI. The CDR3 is CASRDYSYEQYF. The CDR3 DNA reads TGCGCCAGCCGGGACTATTCCTACGAGCAGTACTTC.

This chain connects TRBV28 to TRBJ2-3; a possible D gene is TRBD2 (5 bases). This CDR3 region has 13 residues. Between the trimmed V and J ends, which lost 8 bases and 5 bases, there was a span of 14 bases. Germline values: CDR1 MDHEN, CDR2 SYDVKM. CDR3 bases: TGTGCCAGCCCAAGCCCCCGGGGAGATACGCAGTATTTT. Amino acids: CASPSPRGDTQYF.

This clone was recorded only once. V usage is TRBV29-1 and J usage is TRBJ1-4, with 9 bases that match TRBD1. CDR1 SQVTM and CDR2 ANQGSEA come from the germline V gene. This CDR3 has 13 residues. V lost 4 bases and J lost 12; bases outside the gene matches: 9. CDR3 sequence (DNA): TGCAGCGTTGGTCCTGAAAGGACAGGGGAACTGTTTTTT. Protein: CSVGPERTGELFF.

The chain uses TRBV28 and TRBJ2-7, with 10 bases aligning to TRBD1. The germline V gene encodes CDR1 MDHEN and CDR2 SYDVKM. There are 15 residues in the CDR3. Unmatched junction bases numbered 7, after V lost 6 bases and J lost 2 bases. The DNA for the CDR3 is TGTGCCAGCAGACACGACAGGGGGCCCACCTACGAGCAGTACTTC. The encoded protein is CASRHDRGPTYEQYF.

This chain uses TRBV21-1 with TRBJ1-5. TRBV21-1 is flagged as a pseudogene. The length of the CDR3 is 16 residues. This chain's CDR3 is CASSVYRDRDNQPQHF. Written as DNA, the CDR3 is TGTGCCAGCAGCGTATACCGGGACCGCGACAATCAGCCCCAGCATTTT.

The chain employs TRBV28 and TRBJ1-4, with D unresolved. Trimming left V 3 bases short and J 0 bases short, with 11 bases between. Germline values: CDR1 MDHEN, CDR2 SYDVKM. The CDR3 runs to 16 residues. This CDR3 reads CASSFLYYATNEKLFF. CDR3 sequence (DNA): TGTGCCAGCAGTTTTCTTTACTATGCAACTAATGAAAAACTGTTTTTT.

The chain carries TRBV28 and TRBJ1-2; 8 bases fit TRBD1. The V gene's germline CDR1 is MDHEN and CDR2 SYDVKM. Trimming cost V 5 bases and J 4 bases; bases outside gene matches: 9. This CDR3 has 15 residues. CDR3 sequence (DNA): TGTGCCAGCAGTCCTAGGGACAGGACCAGCTATGGCTACACCTTC. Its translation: CASSPRDRTSYGYTF.

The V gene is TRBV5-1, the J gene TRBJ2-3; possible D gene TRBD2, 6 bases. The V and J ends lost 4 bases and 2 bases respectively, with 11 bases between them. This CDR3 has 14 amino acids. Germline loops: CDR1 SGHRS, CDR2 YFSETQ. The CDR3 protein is CASSTSMDTDTQYF. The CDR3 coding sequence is TGCGCCAGCAGCACTAGCATGGACACAGATACGCAGTATTTT.

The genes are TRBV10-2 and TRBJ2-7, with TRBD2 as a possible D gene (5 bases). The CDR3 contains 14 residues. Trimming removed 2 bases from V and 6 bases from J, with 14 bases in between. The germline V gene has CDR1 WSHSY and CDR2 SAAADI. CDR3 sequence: CASSEKLGGLEQYF. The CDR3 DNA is TGCGCCAGCAGTGAGAAGTTAGGCGGGCTCGAGCAGTACTTC.

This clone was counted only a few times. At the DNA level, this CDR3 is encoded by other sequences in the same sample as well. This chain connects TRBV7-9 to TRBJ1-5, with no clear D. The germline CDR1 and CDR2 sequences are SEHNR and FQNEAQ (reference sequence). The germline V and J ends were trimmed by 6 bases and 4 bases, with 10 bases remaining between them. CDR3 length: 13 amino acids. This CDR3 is CASSRDGNQPQHF. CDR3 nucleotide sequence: TGTGCCAGCAGTAGAGACGGGAATCAGCCCCAGCATTTT. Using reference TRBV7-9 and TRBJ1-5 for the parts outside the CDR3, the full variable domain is DTGVSQNPRHKITKRGQNVTFRCDPISEHNRLYWYRQTLGQGPEFLTYFQNEAQLEKSRLLSDRFSAERPKGSFSTLEIQRTEQGDSAMYLCASSRDGNQPQHFGDGTRLSIL.

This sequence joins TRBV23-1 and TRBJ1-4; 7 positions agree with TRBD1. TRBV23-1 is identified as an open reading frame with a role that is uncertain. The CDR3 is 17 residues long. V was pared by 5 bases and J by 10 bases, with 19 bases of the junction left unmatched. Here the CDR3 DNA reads TGCGCCAGCAGTACTACCAAACATCCCAGGGGGAACCGAAAACTGTTTTTT. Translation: CASSTTKHPRGNRKLFF.

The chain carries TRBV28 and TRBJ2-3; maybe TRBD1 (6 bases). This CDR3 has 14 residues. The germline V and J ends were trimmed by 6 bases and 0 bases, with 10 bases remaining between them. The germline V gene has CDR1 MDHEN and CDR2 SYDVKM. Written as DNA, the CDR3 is TGTGCCAGCAGATCAACAGGGAGCACAGATACGCAGTATTTT. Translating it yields CASRSTGSTDTQYF.

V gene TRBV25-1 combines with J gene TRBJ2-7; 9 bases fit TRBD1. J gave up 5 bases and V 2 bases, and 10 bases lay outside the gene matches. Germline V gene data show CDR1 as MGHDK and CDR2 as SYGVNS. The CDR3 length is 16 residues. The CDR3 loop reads CASSERPGTGSDEQYF. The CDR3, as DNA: TGTGCCAGCAGTGAACGCCCCGGGACAGGGTCTGACGAGCAGTACTTC.

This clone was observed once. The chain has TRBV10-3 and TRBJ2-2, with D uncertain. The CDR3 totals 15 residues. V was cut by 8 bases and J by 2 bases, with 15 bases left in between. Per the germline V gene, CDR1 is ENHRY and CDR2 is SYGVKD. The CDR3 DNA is TGTGCCATCGGTCGAAGGCAGGACAACACCGGGGAGCTGTTTTTT. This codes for CAIGRRQDNTGELFF.

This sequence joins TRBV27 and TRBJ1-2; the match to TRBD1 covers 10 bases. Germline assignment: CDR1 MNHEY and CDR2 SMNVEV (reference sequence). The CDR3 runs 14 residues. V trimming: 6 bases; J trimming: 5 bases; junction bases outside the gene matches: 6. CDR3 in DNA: TGTGCCAGCAGCGATCCGGGACAGGGGTATGGCTACACCTTC. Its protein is CASSDPGQGYGYTF.

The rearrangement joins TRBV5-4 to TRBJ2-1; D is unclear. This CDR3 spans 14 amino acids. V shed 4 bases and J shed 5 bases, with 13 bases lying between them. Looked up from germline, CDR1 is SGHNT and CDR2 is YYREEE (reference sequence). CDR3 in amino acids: CASSQPRPDNEQFF. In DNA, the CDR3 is TGTGCCAGCAGCCAACCCCGGCCGGACAATGAGCAGTTCTTC. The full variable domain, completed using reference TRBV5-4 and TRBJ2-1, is ETGVTQSPTHLIKTRGQQVTLRCSSQSGHNTVSWYQQALGQGPQFIFQYYREEENGRGNFPPRFSGLQFPNYSSELNVNALELDDSALYLCASSQPRPDNEQFFGPGTRLTVL.

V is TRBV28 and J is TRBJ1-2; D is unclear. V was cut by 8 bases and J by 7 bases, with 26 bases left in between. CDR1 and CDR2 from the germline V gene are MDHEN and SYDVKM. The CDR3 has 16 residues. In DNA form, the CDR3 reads TGTGCCAGCGTAAACGATGGAGGTGGGTCATTGTCTGGCTACACCTTC. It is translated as CASVNDGGGSLSGYTF.

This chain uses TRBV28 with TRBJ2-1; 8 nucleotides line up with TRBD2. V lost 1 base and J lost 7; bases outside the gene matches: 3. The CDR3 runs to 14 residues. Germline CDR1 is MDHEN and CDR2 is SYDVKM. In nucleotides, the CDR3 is TGTGCCAGCAGTTTATCCGGGAGGGTGAATGAGCAGTTCTTC. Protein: CASSLSGRVNEQFF.